Following are 26 T cell receptor beta chains from one sample sequenced in a study of T cells in Graves' hyperthyroidism and ophthalmopathy. From RNA transcripts, TCR beta CDR3 regions were amplified. A first-round RT-PCR of the TCR CDR3 used the HTBI primer set. Via MiXCR, TCRdb re-called the multiplex PCR reads, giving one row per CDR3 protein. The repertoire has 400,000 to 500,000 distinct CDR3 sequences, roughly 15% of them found once; the top ten carry 5% to 6%. The sequenced material came from blood. These receptors were obtained from a young woman with Graves' hyperthyroidism.

This chain uses TRBV7-2 with TRBJ2-1; tentatively, D is TRBD1 or TRBD2 (5 bases each). Matching the DNA end better, TRBJ2-7 makes the J call doubtful. Per the germline V gene, CDR1 is SGHTA and CDR2 is FQGNSA. This CDR3 region has 17 residues. In DNA form, the CDR3 reads TGTGCCAGCAGCTTACGACCCCCAGGGAGCTCCTACAATGAGCAGTACTTC. It translates to CASSLRPPGSSYNEQYF.

This clonotype was recorded many times. V usage is TRBV7-9 and J usage is TRBJ2-7; D ambiguous. The V and J ends lost 5 bases and 2 bases respectively, with 13 bases between them. The CDR3 has 14 amino acids. Germline CDR1 and CDR2: SEHNR and FQNEAQ (reference sequence). The CDR3 protein is CASSTAPPPYEQYF. In nucleotides, the CDR3 is TGTGCCAGCAGCACCGCCCCTCCCCCCTACGAGCAGTACTTC.

This clonotype has a count of ten or more. The gene calls are TRBV13 and TRBJ2-1; 9 bases map to TRBD1. CDR1 is PRHDT, CDR2 FYEKMQ, per germline (reference sequence). The CDR3 runs to 14 residues. Unmatched junction bases numbered 7, after V lost 5 bases and J lost 8 bases. In DNA form, the CDR3 reads TGTGCCAGCAGCGCCGGGACAGGGATCGATGAGCAGTTCTTC. Its translation: CASSAGTGIDEQFF.

The V and J genes are TRBV19 and TRBJ1-4; no firm D call. Per the germline V gene, CDR1 is LNHDA and CDR2 is SQIVND (reference sequence). The CDR3 has 14 amino acids. The V gene lost 3 bases and the J gene lost 8 bases, with 13 bases spanning the gap. The CDR3: CASSILGSFEKLFF. In DNA, the CDR3 is TGTGCCAGTAGTATTCTGGGGTCCTTCGAAAAACTGTTTTTT.

This clonotype was observed many times. The rearrangement links TRBV6-1 to TRBJ2-7; 15 bases are shared with TRBD2. The CDR3 is 18 residues long. The trim removed 4 bases at V and 5 bases at J, leaving 12 bases unmatched. Germline CDR1 is MNHNS and CDR2 is SASEGT. CDR3 DNA: TGTGCCAGCAGTGTGTTTGGACTAGCGGGAGGGCCAAGGAACGAGCAGTACTTC. This codes for CASSVFGLAGGPRNEQYF.

This clonotype was seen repeatedly, ten times or more. This chain connects TRBV28 to TRBJ1-2; D remains unclear. V shed 2 bases and J shed 4 bases, with 17 bases lying between them. CDR3 length: 16 amino acids. CDR1 is MDHEN and CDR2 is SYDVKM in the germline V gene. The CDR3 bases are TGTGCCAGCAGTTTACGAAGAGGGTTTTTGTCCTATGGCTACACCTTC. Its protein is CASSLRRGFLSYGYTF.

At least ten counts were recorded for this clonotype. The chain couples TRBV5-5 to TRBJ1-1; possibly TRBD1 for D (5 bases). The CDR3 covers 15 residues. V lost 0 bases, J lost 4 bases, and 13 bases lay in between. The germline V gene has CDR1 SGHKS and CDR2 YYEKEE (reference sequence). The CDR3 DNA is TGTGCCAGCAGCTTGGATCCAGCCGGGACCACTGAAGCTTTCTTT. Amino acid sequence: CASSLDPAGTTEAFF.

Details on this clonotype: It may be a read error: a sequence one base away is much more abundant. This chain links TRBV27 with TRBJ2-2; D is undetermined. V was clipped by 8 bases and J by 4 bases, with 11 bases between them. Germline CDR1 and CDR2: MNHEY and SMNVEV (reference sequence). CDR3 length: 13 residues. This chain's CDR3 is CASGPTITGELFF. CDR3 DNA: TGTGCCAGCGGTCCTACTATCACCGGGGAGCTGTTTTTT.

The V gene is TRBV4-2, the J gene TRBJ1-5, with TRBD1 identical over 8 bases. The CDR3 has 15 residues. The junction had 3 bases not matched to a gene; V was cut back by 0 bases and J by 5 bases. From germline, CDR1 is LGHNA and CDR2 YNFKEQ. The chain's CDR3 is CASSQEAGGHQPQHF. As DNA, the CDR3 is TGTGCCAGCAGCCAAGAGGCAGGGGGCCATCAGCCCCAGCATTTT.

The chain has TRBV28 and TRBJ2-1; no firm D call. The CDR3 is made up of 12 amino acids. Germline CDR1 reads MDHEN; CDR2 reads SYDVKM. V lost 5 bases and J 7 bases, leaving 9 bases between the germline ends. CDR3 DNA: TGTGCCAGCAGTCCGAGCTGGAATGAGCAGTTCTTC. Its translation: CASSPSWNEQFF.

This clonotype was counted at least ten times. The rearrangement joins TRBV7-6 to TRBJ2-2; 7 nucleotides line up with TRBD1. Germline CDR1 is SGHVS and CDR2 is FNYEAQ. The ends lost 4 bases at V and 7 bases at J; junction bases unmatched: 6. CDR3 size: 14 residues. The CDR3 spells CASSSDRVNGELFF. CDR3 DNA sequence: TGTGCCAGCAGCTCTGACAGGGTCAACGGGGAGCTGTTTTTT.

Ten or more counts support this clonotype. The V call is TRBV7-6, the J call TRBJ1-1; possible D gene TRBD1, 6 bases. The CDR3 loop spans 15 amino acids. Trimming took off 5 bases at V and 2 bases at J, with 15 bases between the two ends. From germline, CDR1 is SGHVS and CDR2 FNYEAQ. The DNA for the CDR3 is TGTGCCAGCAGCCCCCCCGACAGGCCAAACACTGAAGCTTTCTTT. It is translated as CASSPPDRPNTEAFF.

This clonotype was seen ten or more times. The chain employs TRBV6-1 and TRBJ1-1; D is ambiguous. CDR3 length: 17 amino acids. Germline V lookup: CDR1 MNHNS, CDR2 SASEGT. Trimming took off 3 bases at V and 2 bases at J, with 19 bases between the two ends. The CDR3 protein is CASSDDRERYLNTEAFF. The CDR3 DNA reads TGTGCCAGCAGTGATGACCGGGAAAGGTACCTTAACACTGAAGCTTTCTTT.

The chain carries TRBV10-3 and TRBJ2-4; a possible D gene is TRBD1 (5 bases). The CDR3 totals 12 residues. Germline loops: CDR1 ENHRY, CDR2 SYGVKD. The V and J ends lost 7 bases and 5 bases respectively, with 9 bases between them. The CDR3 reads CAIKGRENIQYF. The DNA of the CDR3 is TGTGCCATCAAGGGCAGGGAAAACATTCAGTACTTC.

The chain combines TRBV18 with TRBJ1-1; 8 nucleotides line up with TRBD1. The CDR3 is made up of 12 amino acids. Unmatched junction bases numbered 5, after V lost 6 bases and J lost 8 bases. CDR1 and CDR2 from the germline V gene are KGHSH and LQKENI. CDR3 in amino acids: CASSPRGREAFF. For the CDR3, the DNA is TGTGCCAGCTCCCCCAGGGGGCGCGAAGCTTTCTTT.

This clonotype was seen repeatedly, ten times or more. V and J are TRBV5-5 and TRBJ2-7, with D tentatively TRBD1 or TRBD2 (6 bases each). Trimming shortened V by 0 bases and J by 5 bases, and 12 bases separated the two germline ends. The CDR3 length is 14 residues. The germline CDR1 and CDR2 sequences are SGHKS and YYEKEE (reference sequence). This chain's CDR3 is CASSLVRGDHEQYF. In DNA form, the CDR3 reads TGTGCCAGCAGCTTGGTTAGGGGGGACCACGAGCAGTACTTC.

This clonotype was seen more than once but under ten times. This chain uses TRBV19 with TRBJ2-2; 11 nucleotides line up with TRBD2. V trimming: 6 bases; J trimming: 2 bases; junction bases outside the gene matches: 17. The V gene's germline CDR1 is LNHDA and CDR2 SQIVND (reference sequence). The CDR3 length is 20 residues. The CDR3, as DNA: TGTGCCAGTAGCGCCCTCCCTGGGGGTAGCGGGAGGGCCAACACCGGGGAGCTGTTTTTT. Residues: CASSALPGGSGRANTGELFF. The complete variable domain, with remaining parts taken from reference TRBV19 and TRBJ2-2, reads DGGITQSPKYLFRKEGQNVTLSCEQNLNHDAMYWYRQDPGQGLRLIYYSQIVNDFQKGDIAEGYSVSREKKESFPLTVTSAQKNPTAFYLCASSALPGGSGRANTGELFFGEGSRLTVL.

This clonotype showed up many times. A read error may account for a junction end that differs from germline. The DNA for the CDR3 is TGTGCCAGCTCAGGGGGCCAGCAAGAGACCCAGTACTTC. It translates to CASSGGQQETQYF. The V call is TRBV5-1, the J call TRBJ2-5; 8 nucleotides match TRBD1. CDR1 SGHRS and CDR2 YFSETQ come from the germline V gene. The CDR3 covers 13 residues.

The rearrangement uses TRBV30 and TRBJ1-2, with TRBD1 matching over 7 bases. CDR1 and CDR2 (germline): GTSNPN, SVGIG (reference sequence). Germline trimming cut 0 bases from V and 7 bases from J; bases unmatched to any gene: 8. The CDR3 extends over 14 amino acids. CDR3 amino acids: CAWSVLQGFSGYTF. For the CDR3, the DNA is TGTGCCTGGAGTGTCCTACAGGGGTTCTCTGGCTACACCTTC.

This clonotype was detected ten times or more. The chain employs TRBV29-1 and TRBJ2-5; D is tentatively TRBD1 or TRBD2 (7 bases each). Germline values: CDR1 SQVTM, CDR2 ANQGSEA. V lost 7 bases and J 5 bases, leaving 14 bases between the germline ends. This CDR3 comprises 12 residues. The CDR3 nucleotides read TGCAGCGCCAGACAGGGAGGGGAGACCCAGTACTTC. This gives the protein CSARQGGETQYF. Complete variable domain (other parts from reference TRBV29-1 and TRBJ2-5): SAVISQKPSRDICQRGTSLTIQCQVDSQVTMMFWYRQQPGQSLTLIATANQGSEATYESGFVIDKFPISRPNLTFSTLTVSNMSPEDSSIYLCSARQGGETQYFGPGTRLLVL.

The V gene is TRBV28, the J gene TRBJ1-2; the match to TRBD1 covers 8 bases. Per germline, CDR1 MDHEN and CDR2 SYDVKM. This CDR3 has 13 residues. Trimming removed 6 bases from V and 7 bases from J; junction bases left unmatched: 7. CDR3 sequence (DNA): TGTGCCAGCAGCCACGACAGGGGTTCTGGCTACACCTTC. This translates into CASSHDRGSGYTF.

There are many counts of this clonotype. One end of the junction does not line up with germline, which may come from a read error. This sequence joins TRBV11-2 and TRBJ2-1, with TRBD2 matching over 13 bases. There are 16 residues in the CDR3. The V gene's germline CDR1 is SGHAT and CDR2 FQNNGV. For the CDR3, the DNA is TGTGCCAGCAGCCTAGAACCGGGACTAGCGGGAAATGAGCAGTTCTTC. Protein: CASSLEPGLAGNEQFF. The whole variable domain, remainder taken from reference TRBV11-2 and TRBJ2-1, is EAGVAQSPRYKIIEKRQSVAFWCNPISGHATLYWYQQILGQGPKLLIQFQNNGVVDDSQLPKDRFSAERLKGVDSTLKIQPAKLEDSAVYLCASSLEPGLAGNEQFFGPGTRLTVL.

This clonotype was observed a handful of times. The CDR3 nucleotides read TGCGCCAGCAGCTTGGAGGGCGTCGGCGAGCAGTACTTC. Amino acids: CASSLEGVGEQYF. The rearrangement links TRBV5-1 to TRBJ2-7, with D unclear. V was cut by 0 bases and J by 6 bases, with 10 bases left in between. CDR1 is SGHRS, CDR2 YFSETQ, per germline. The CDR3 covers 13 residues.

This clonotype has just a few counts. The CDR3, as DNA: TGCGCCAGCAGCCCCCATCAGCGGTACAATGAGCAGTTCTTC. Translated, it gives CASSPHQRYNEQFF. The rearrangement uses TRBV4-1 and TRBJ2-1; tentative D call: TRBD2 (5 bases). Germline CDR1 MGHRA, CDR2 YSYEKL. The CDR3 is 14 residues long. Trimming took off 4 bases at V and 4 bases at J, with 11 bases between the two ends.

The chain carries TRBV20-1 and TRBJ1-1; 8 bases are a match to TRBD1. Trimming at V came to 5 bases and at J to 4 bases, leaving 6 bases not matched to a gene. The length of the CDR3 is 13 residues. Germline V gene data show CDR1 as DFQATT and CDR2 as SNEGSKA (reference sequence). CDR3 coding DNA: TGCAGTGCTCACGGACAGGGAGTCACTGAAGCTTTCTTT. Encoded protein: CSAHGQGVTEAFF.

This clonotype was picked up many times. This chain joins TRBV28 and TRBJ2-7; possibly TRBD1 or TRBD2 for D (5 bases each). The germline V gene has CDR1 MDHEN and CDR2 SYDVKM. The CDR3 length is 14 residues. Trimming shortened V by 7 bases and J by 3 bases, and 16 bases separated the two germline ends. The CDR3 reads CASTPSGAGYEQYF. DNA of the CDR3: TGTGCCAGCACCCCGTCCGGGGCGGGCTACGAGCAGTACTTC.